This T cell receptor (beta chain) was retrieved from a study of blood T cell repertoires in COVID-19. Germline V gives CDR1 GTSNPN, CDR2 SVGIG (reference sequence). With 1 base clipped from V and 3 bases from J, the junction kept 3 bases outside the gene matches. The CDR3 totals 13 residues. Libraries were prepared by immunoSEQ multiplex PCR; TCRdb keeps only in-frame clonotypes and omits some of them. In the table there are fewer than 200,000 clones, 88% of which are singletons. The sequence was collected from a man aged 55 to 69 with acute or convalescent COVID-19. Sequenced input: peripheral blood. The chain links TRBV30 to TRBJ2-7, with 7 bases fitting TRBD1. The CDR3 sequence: CAWSAGTVYEQYF. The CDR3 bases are TGTGCCTGGAGTGCCGGGACAGTCTACGAGCAGTACTTC.